The 9 T cell receptor beta chains below were found in one sample sequenced in a study of intratumoral heterogeneity in liver cancer. The hepatocellular carcinoma nodule was sampled at distinct, geographically separated regions. Clones were read by immunoSEQ multiplex PCR, and TCRdb kept only the in-frame ones, dropping some. The top ten hold approximately 40% of the sample, which has roughly 6,200 clones, 60% to 85% seen once. Source: tumor tissue, taken before any cancer treatment. These receptors were taken from a woman between 70 and 85 years old with hepatocellular carcinoma.

This clone was observed a handful of times. The V call is TRBV6-1, the J call TRBJ2-7; 7 nucleotides agree with TRBD1. V dropped 0 bases and J dropped 3; count of bases not matched to a gene: 8. The CDR3 is made up of 16 amino acids. The germline CDR1 and CDR2 sequences are MNHNS and SASEGT. CDR3 loop: CASSEARTGRRYEQYF. CDR3 DNA sequence: TGTGCCAGCAGTGAAGCACGGACAGGTCGACGCTACGAGCAGTACTTC.

The chain joins TRBV7-9 to TRBJ2-7, with a possible D match to TRBD2 (6 bases). Between the trimmed V and J ends, which lost 5 bases and 0 bases, there was a span of 14 bases. CDR3 length: 15 amino acids. Per germline, CDR1 SEHNR and CDR2 FQNEAQ (reference sequence). CDR3 nucleotides: TGTGCCAGCAGCGACGGGATCGGGGGCTCCTACGAGCAGTACTTC. Translated: CASSDGIGGSYEQYF. Looking up the rest from reference TRBV7-9 and TRBJ2-7 gives the full variable domain: DTGVSQNPRHKITKRGQNVTFRCDPISEHNRLYWYRQTLGQGPEFLTYFQNEAQLEKSRLLSDRFSAERPKGSFSTLEIQRTEQGDSAMYLCASSDGIGGSYEQYFGPGTRLTVT.

This clone showed up just a few times. The gene calls are TRBV6-5 and TRBJ1-2, with 7 bases fitting TRBD1. V dropped 6 bases and J dropped 8; count of bases not matched to a gene: 12. Germline CDR1 MNHEY, CDR2 SVGAGI. The CDR3 extends over 14 amino acids. The CDR3 nucleotides are TGTGCCAGCAGACCACTGGGACAGCCAGGGGGCTACACCTTC. Encoded protein: CASRPLGQPGGYTF.

The chain uses TRBV5-6 and TRBJ1-5, with 7 bases matching TRBD1. Germline lookup yields CDR1 SGHDT and CDR2 YYEEEE. Losses at the gene ends were 4 bases for V and 5 bases for J; bases not matched to a gene: 3. The CDR3 loop spans 13 amino acids. The CDR3 protein is CASSRGQYQPQHF. The CDR3 nucleotides are TGTGCCAGCAGCAGGGGACAGTATCAGCCCCAGCATTTT.

This clone showed up just once. The CDR3 protein is CASSFPRATQYF. Here the CDR3 DNA reads TGTGCCAGCAGCTTCCCTCGTGCTACGCAGTATTTT. This chain links TRBV7-9 with TRBJ2-3, with unresolved D. Germline V gene sequence: CDR1 SEHNR, CDR2 FQNEAQ (reference sequence). There are 12 residues in the CDR3. Between the trimmed V and J ends, which lost 3 bases and 8 bases, there was a span of 9 bases.

The table lists this clone with a count of one. The chain links TRBV30 to TRBJ2-2; either TRBD1 or TRBD2 may supply D (5 bases each). The ends were cut back, 3 bases at V and 0 bases at J, with 8 bases in the middle. This CDR3 is 14 amino acids long. CDR1 and CDR2 from the germline V gene are GTSNPN and SVGIG (reference sequence). DNA of the CDR3: TGTGCCTGGAGGGGGACCGCGAACACCGGGGAGCTGTTTTTT. Translated, it gives CAWRGTANTGELFF. Variable domain in full (rest from reference TRBV30 and TRBJ2-2): SQTIHQWPATLVQPVGSPLSLECTVEGTSNPNLYWYRQAAGRGLQLLFYSVGIGQISSEVPQNLSASRPQDRQFILSSKKLLLSDSGFYLCAWRGTANTGELFFGEGSRLTVL.

The chain links TRBV19 to TRBJ2-5; D remains ambiguous. This CDR3 has 12 residues. CDR1 and CDR2 from the germline V gene are LNHDA and SQIVND (reference sequence). V was clipped by 9 bases and J by 5 bases, with 13 bases between them. CDR3 coding DNA: TGTGCCAGCGCGGATATGCTGGAGACCCAGTACTTC. It translates to CASADMLETQYF.

The chain uses TRBV7-2 and TRBJ2-7, with 8 bases lining up with TRBD1. V lost 1 base and J lost 0; bases outside the gene matches: 8. Germline V gene data show CDR1 as SGHTA and CDR2 as FQGNSA. CDR3 length equals 17 residues. The CDR3 spells CASSLGRQGNPSYEQYF. CDR3 DNA sequence: TGTGCCAGCAGCTTAGGAAGACAGGGGAACCCCTCCTACGAGCAGTACTTC.

Turning to this clone: The same CDR3 is also encoded by other DNA sequences in this sample. The V call is TRBV5-5, the J call TRBJ2-7; 7 bases align to TRBD1. After removal of 2 bases from V and 3 bases from J, the junction contained 8 bases not matched to a gene. The CDR3 runs to 15 residues. Per the germline V gene, CDR1 is SGHKS and CDR2 is YYEKEE (reference sequence). The CDR3 sequence is CASSFSDRVDYEQYF. In DNA, the CDR3 is TGTGCCAGCAGCTTCTCCGACAGGGTGGACTACGAGCAGTACTTC. Based on the CDR3 plus reference TRBV5-5 and TRBJ2-7, the full variable domain is DAGVTQSPTHLIKTRGQQVTLRCSPISGHKSVSWYQQVLGQGPQFIFQYYEKEERGRGNFPDRFSARQFPNYSSELNVNALLLGDSALYLCASSFSDRVDYEQYFGPGTRLTVT.